This TCR beta chain was sequenced in a study of cytomegalovirus exposure and HLA in healthy donors. The assay was immunoSEQ multiplex PCR, and TCRdb's table has in-frame clones only and misses some. The data hold 150,000 to 200,000 clones, with roughly 91% observed a single time. Study findings and constraints: The authors listed approximately 150 TCR beta chains as cytomegalovirus-associated. Reported results showed that the classifier diagnosed cytomegalovirus status with high specificity and sensitivity.

This clone occurred once. Its cognate antigen is unknown. Among the 110 or so subjects of the validation cohort, separate from the roughly 700-subject first cohort, were the donors. This receptor was obtained from a man between 18 and 29 years old in good health and CMV-seropositive. The sequenced sample was PBMCs.

CDR3 DNA sequence: TGTGCCAGCAGTTTATGGCGGACAGAATTTAGCAATCAGCCCCAGCATTTT. Its translation: CASSLWRTEFSNQPQHF. V gene TRBV28 combines with J gene TRBJ1-5, with D possibly TRBD1 on 6 matching bases. The CDR3 extends over 17 amino acids. The germline CDR1 and CDR2 sequences are MDHEN and SYDVKM. With 0 bases removed from V and 0 bases from J, the gap between germline ends came to 12 bases.